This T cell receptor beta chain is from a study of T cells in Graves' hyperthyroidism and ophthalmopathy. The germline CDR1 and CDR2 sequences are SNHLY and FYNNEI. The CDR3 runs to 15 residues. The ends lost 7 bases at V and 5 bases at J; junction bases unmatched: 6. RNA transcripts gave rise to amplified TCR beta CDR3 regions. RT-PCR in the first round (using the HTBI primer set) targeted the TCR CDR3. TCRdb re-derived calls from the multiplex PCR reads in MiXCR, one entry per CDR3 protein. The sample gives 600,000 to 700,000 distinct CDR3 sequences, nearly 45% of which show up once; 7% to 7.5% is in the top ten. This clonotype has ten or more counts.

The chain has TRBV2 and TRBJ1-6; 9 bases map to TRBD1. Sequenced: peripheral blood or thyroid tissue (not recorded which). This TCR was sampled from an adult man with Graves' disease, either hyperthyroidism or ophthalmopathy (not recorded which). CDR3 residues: CASNPGQGNNSPLHF. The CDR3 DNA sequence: TGTGCCAGCAACCCCGGACAGGGGAATAATTCACCCCTCCACTTT. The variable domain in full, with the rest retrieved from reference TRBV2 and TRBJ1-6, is EPEVTQTPSHQVTQMGQEVILRCVPISNHLYFYWYRQILGQKVEFLVSFYNNEISEKSEIFDDQFSVERPDGSNFTLKIRSTKLEDSAMYFCASNPGQGNNSPLHFGNGTRLTVT.